This T cell receptor beta chain was profiled in a study of T cells in Graves' hyperthyroidism and ophthalmopathy. Of note for this clonotype: Its cognate antigen is unknown.

Absence of ophthalmopathy progression within 18 months defined stable Graves' hyperthyroidism. The source material, RNA transcripts, was used to amplify TCR beta CDR3 regions. The HTBI primer set drove a first-round RT-PCR of the TCR CDR3. TCRdb re-called the multiplex PCR reads through MiXCR, storing one row per CDR3 protein. The sample consists of hundreds of thousands of distinct CDR3 sequences, around a sixth of them appearing once. Study observations and caveats: Ophthalmopathy stood apart from stable hyperthyroidism in a 13 V-J model.

The sequenced sample was blood. The receptor's source is a woman aged 18-29 years with Graves' hyperthyroidism.

In DNA form, the CDR3 reads TGTGCCAGTAGTATAGAGGCCCGATACACCGGGGAGCTGTTTTTT. It is translated as CASSIEARYTGELFF. The rearrangement links TRBV19 to TRBJ2-2; the D is unclear. The CDR3 sequence is 15 residues long. Trimming took 0 bases from V and 3 from J, leaving 8 bases between them. Germline values: CDR1 LNHDA, CDR2 SQIVND (reference sequence).